This TCR beta chain stems from a study of OX40 agonist ivuxolimab in advanced cancers. Study-wide context: Ivuxolimab was an agonistic, fully human IgG2 monoclonal antibody directed against OX40 (CD134), a costimulatory receptor. In the dose-escalation cohort, about four fifths of patients were male, and the mean age was approximately 60 years with a range of roughly 23 to 79. Intravenous ivuxolimab was administered to patients every 2 weeks at six dose levels: 0.01, 0.1, 0.3, 1.5, 3 and 10 mg/kg. The paper reports the monotherapy dose-escalation portion (N ≈ 50 patients) of the phase I ivuxolimab trial. Patients were allowed to have had prior anti-PD-1, anti-PD-L1 or anti-CTLA-4 therapy, and approximately 40% of the dose-escalation patients had previously received checkpoint inhibitors. Of the approximately 53 patients in dose escalation, 19 had hepatocellular carcinoma, around 15 had melanoma, 9 had renal cell carcinoma and 9 had head and neck cancer. Peripheral TCRbeta sequencing aimed to test whether ivuxolimab altered TCR sequence diversity and caused clonal T-cell expansion. Partial responses occurred in three dose-escalation patients: two with cutaneous melanoma and one with hepatocellular carcinoma.

Genomic DNA was extracted from sorted cells for sequencing of the TCRbeta CDR3 region. The immunoSEQ Assay was used for sequencing of TCRbeta CDR3 regions. Imported from immuneACCESS, the table was reduced by TCRdb to in-frame sequences with V and J called. These copies leave out some clones; in studies compared against another copy, an unresolved V gene accounts for under half, and the cause of the remainder is not known. The sample has 73,000 or so clones on record, around 86% of them singletons. The top ten hold approximately 0.4% of the sample. The study at large found these results: In partial responders in the 0.1-3.0 mg/kg groups, normalized peripheral clonal expansion was found to be among the lowest, especially among CD8+ T cells. Which antigens the clonally expanded peripheral T cells were specific for was not determined. After ivuxolimab, CD8+ T cells had more expanded clones than CD4+ T cells on average. Clonal expansion of both CD4+ and CD8+ blood T cells was observed from baseline to week 6 at doses 0.1 to 3.0 mg/kg. Low levels of normalized T-cell clonal expansion were also shown by some nonresponding patients.

Patients with a history of autoimmune disease or receiving systemic immunosuppression were excluded from the trial. Peripheral blood for TCR sequencing was collected from all dose cohorts at baseline, on cycle 4 day 1, and on cycle 7 day 1. The samples were drawn from a first-in-human, open-label, multicenter phase I dose-escalation trial of ivuxolimab. Adults with locally advanced or metastatic melanoma, renal cell, hepatocellular, or head and neck squamous cell carcinoma were enrolled in the trial. CD4+ and CD8+ T cells were sorted separately from peripheral blood before TCR sequencing. On this clone: The antigen it recognizes is unknown. Base-call qualities are not available, and no considerably larger clone is one nucleotide away.

CDR1 and CDR2 (MDHEN, SYDVKM) derive from the germline V gene. The junction shows trimming of 2 bases on V and 1 base on J, plus 8 bases between the germline ends. The CDR3 has 14 amino acids, counting the end cysteine and phenylalanine. CDR3 DNA is the only sequence kept; it has 42 bases, read in frame from the first base. This receptor was obtained from an adult with an advanced solid tumor such as melanoma, head and neck, liver or kidney cancer. Rearrangement joined TRBV28 to TRBJ1-1; the D gene is perhaps TRBD1, on 6 matching bases. The sample was CD4+ or CD8+ T cells sorted from blood, taken in a trial of the OX40 agonist ivuxolimab. The CDR3: CASSLGGQNTEAFF. The DNA sequence is TGTGCCAGCAGTTTAGGGGGGCAGAACACTGAAGCTTTCTTT.